The 26 T cell receptor beta chains below come from one sample, sequenced in a study of response to subunit inactivated influenza vaccine. A single record per CDR3 protein comes from TCRdb applying MiXCR to the RT-PCR reads. This table holds about 620,000 distinct CDR3 sequences, 11% found once. These data were likewise used in another study, on T cells expressing NK-cell markers. That source notes: Generation of TCR beta cDNA was performed by 5'RACE template switching incorporating UMIs.

The sequences come from PBMCs from blood, collected on the day of vaccination. These receptor sequences come from a man aged 45-65 years who received an inactivated influenza vaccine.

This clonotype was seen only a few times. The CDR3 coding sequence is TGTGCCAGCAGCCCCATGTATCAGAACTACGAGCAGTACTTC. Protein: CASSPMYQNYEQYF. V usage is TRBV2 and J usage is TRBJ2-7; D gene uncertain. CDR1 SNHLY and CDR2 FYNNEI come from the germline V gene. The V end was cut by 6 bases, the J end by 3 bases, with 15 bases between. This CDR3 is built from 14 residues.

This clonotype has ten or more counts. This rearrangement joins TRBV5-1 to TRBJ2-6; D may be TRBD2 (5 bases). In germline, CDR1 is SGHRS, CDR2 YFSETQ. The germline V and J ends were trimmed by 4 bases and 0 bases, with 14 bases remaining between them. This CDR3 is built from 17 residues. As DNA, the CDR3 is TGCGCCAGCAGCCCGGGATTACGGAGCTCTGGGGCCAACGTCCTGACTTTC. It translates to CASSPGLRSSGANVLTF.

This clonotype was recorded many times. V gene TRBV7-9 combines with J gene TRBJ2-7; 7 bases fit TRBD1. The CDR3 runs 14 residues. The ends lost 5 bases at V and 2 bases at J; junction bases unmatched: 6. The germline gives CDR1 SEHNR, CDR2 FQNEAQ (reference sequence). DNA of the CDR3: TGTGCCAGCAGCGCGACAGGGAAACCCTACGAGCAGTACTTC. This gives the protein CASSATGKPYEQYF.

This clonotype was seen many times. The rearrangement links TRBV4-2 to TRBJ2-3, with D perhaps matching TRBD2 (6 bases). The V end was cut by 2 bases, the J end by 9 bases, with 24 bases between. The CDR3 length is 17 residues. Germline V lookup: CDR1 LGHNA, CDR2 YNFKEQ. CDR3 amino acids: CASSQPPVGGAAKTQYF. CDR3 nucleotide sequence: TGTGCCAGCAGCCAACCCCCCGTGGGCGGGGCGGCCAAGACGCAGTATTTT.

V usage is TRBV14 and J usage is TRBJ2-1; 8 bases are a match to TRBD2. The CDR3 is 16 residues long. J lost 3 bases, V lost 4 bases, and 8 bases had no gene match. Germline V lookup: CDR1 SGHDN, CDR2 FVKESK. Here the CDR3 reads CASSPLGREDYNEQFF. The CDR3 nucleotides read TGTGCCAGCAGCCCGTTGGGGCGGGAGGACTACAATGAGCAGTTCTTC.

The sample holds a few counts of this clonotype. One end of the junction varies from germline; a read error may be responsible. The V and J genes are TRBV20-1 and TRBJ1-4, with 8 bases lining up with TRBD1. Germline CDR1 and CDR2: DFQATT and SNEGSKA (reference sequence). CDR3 size: 13 residues. The CDR3, as DNA: TGCAGTGCAAGAGACAGGGGAATTGAAAAACTGTTTTTT. This translates into CSARDRGIEKLFF.

This clonotype was seen a handful of times. The chain carries TRBV7-3 and TRBJ2-1; 9 nucleotides align to TRBD2. In germline, CDR1 is SGHTA, CDR2 FQGTGA. The length of the CDR3 is 16 residues. The J segment lost 5 bases and the V segment lost 1 base, leaving 6 bases of the junction unmatched. The CDR3: CASSLNGAGGHNEQFF. For the CDR3, the DNA is TGTGCCAGCAGCTTAAACGGCGCGGGAGGGCACAATGAGCAGTTCTTC.

The rearrangement uses TRBV5-1 and TRBJ2-5; D perhaps matches TRBD1 (5 bases). This CDR3 is 17 amino acids long. V was shortened by 0 bases and J by 2 bases, with 17 bases between the two germline ends. Per the germline V gene, CDR1 is SGHRS and CDR2 is YFSETQ. The CDR3 DNA sequence: TGCGCCAGCAGCTTGGCACCCCAGGGCAGAGCGCAAGAGACCCAGTACTTC. Residues: CASSLAPQGRAQETQYF.

The chain combines TRBV28 with TRBJ2-3; D tentatively fits TRBD1 or TRBD2 (6 bases each). The CDR3 is made up of 15 amino acids. Germline CDR1 and CDR2: MDHEN and SYDVKM. V lost 6 bases to trimming and J lost 4 bases, with 17 bases between them. The CDR3 region is CASSRVGGESDTQYF. The CDR3 DNA is TGTGCCAGCAGCCGGGTGGGGGGCGAGTCAGATACGCAGTATTTT.

V and J are TRBV4-3 and TRBJ2-7; TRBD1 matches at 8 bases. This CDR3 contains 16 residues. Germline V gene sequence: CDR1 LGHNA, CDR2 YSLEER. The V segment lost 0 bases and the J segment 3 bases; nucleotides outside the gene matches: 7. CDR3 nucleotides: TGCGCCAGCAGCCAAGAAACTGGGACAGGAAACTACGAGCAGTACTTC. The encoded protein is CASSQETGTGNYEQYF.

This clonotype was recorded at least ten times. The chain carries TRBV9 and TRBJ2-1; possible D gene TRBD2, 5 bases. V lost 4 bases and J lost 3, with 11 bases in between. The length of the CDR3 is 14 residues. In germline, CDR1 is SGDLS, CDR2 YYNGEE. CDR3 protein: CASSPRTSYNEQFF. The DNA for the CDR3 is TGTGCCAGCAGCCCCCGAACTAGCTACAATGAGCAGTTCTTC.

A few counts support this clonotype. J is TRBJ2-1 and V is TRBV9, with D unresolved. The V gene's germline CDR1 is SGDLS and CDR2 YYNGEE. Trimming left V 3 bases short and J 6 bases short, with 10 bases between. The CDR3 consists of 13 residues. CDR3 residues: CASSADGPNEQFF. Here the CDR3 DNA reads TGTGCCAGCAGCGCGGACGGGCCCAATGAGCAGTTCTTC.

This clonotype was recorded a few times. The chain employs TRBV20-1 and TRBJ2-5, with 10 bases aligning to TRBD2. Unmatched junction bases numbered 8, after V lost 3 bases and J lost 7 bases. The germline V gene has CDR1 DFQATT and CDR2 SNEGSKA (reference sequence). CDR3 length: 14 residues. CDR3 sequence: CSARGSSGGTTQYF. The DNA of the CDR3 is TGCAGTGCTAGGGGGTCTAGCGGGGGTACGACCCAGTACTTC.

This clonotype was counted between two and nine times. The chain combines TRBV19 with TRBJ2-6; no firm D call. The germline V gene has CDR1 LNHDA and CDR2 SQIVND (reference sequence). There are 12 residues in the CDR3. Trimming shortened V by 7 bases and J by 6 bases, and 7 bases separated the two germline ends. CDR3 protein: CASNLPANVLTF. The CDR3 bases are TGTGCCAGTAATCTTCCGGCCAACGTCCTGACTTTC.

This clonotype was recorded a few times. The chain recombines TRBV12-3 or TRBV12-4 with TRBJ1-1; 10 nucleotides match TRBD1. The V and J ends lost 5 bases and 4 bases, in that order; junction bases with no gene match: 7. This CDR3 is built from 15 residues. The CDR3 loop reads CASSQGTGVSTEAFF. The CDR3, as DNA: TGTGCCAGCAGTCAGGGGACAGGGGTAAGCACTGAAGCTTTCTTT.

The genes are TRBV12-3 or TRBV12-4 and TRBJ1-2, with a weak D call TRBD1 (6 bases). This CDR3 spans 15 amino acids. Trimming cost V 3 bases and J 2 bases, with 13 bases left between them. CDR3 sequence reads: CASSLRGGTNYGYTF. In DNA form, the CDR3 reads TGTGCCAGCAGTTTGAGGGGGGGGACCAACTATGGCTACACCTTC.

This clonotype was picked up a small number of times. The CDR3: CASTTSLRGETQYF. CDR3 coding DNA: TGTGCCAGCACGACTAGCCTCCGGGGTGAGACCCAGTACTTC. V gene TRBV5-6 combines with J gene TRBJ2-5; 7 bases map to TRBD2. Trimming took 6 bases from V and 5 from J; bases not matched to a gene: 10. This CDR3 is built from 14 residues. The germline CDR1 and CDR2 sequences are SGHDT and YYEEEE. The full variable domain, in which reference TRBV5-6 and TRBJ2-5 provide the parts outside the CDR3, is DAGVTQSPTHLIKTRGQQVTLRCSPKSGHDTVSWYQQALGQGPQFIFQYYEEEERQRGNFPDRFSGHQFPNYSSELNVNALLLGDSALYLCASTTSLRGETQYFGPGTRLLVL.

This chain connects TRBV7-2 to TRBJ2-4; unclear D gene. CDR3 length: 15 residues. Deletions cut 5 bases from V and 4 bases from J, with 15 bases between. Germline values: CDR1 SGHTA, CDR2 FQGNSA. The CDR3 reads CASSLNQARKNIQYF. The CDR3 DNA reads TGTGCCAGCAGCCTAAACCAAGCGCGTAAAAACATTCAGTACTTC. The whole variable domain, remainder taken from reference TRBV7-2 and TRBJ2-4, is GAGVSQSPSNKVTEKGKDVELRCDPISGHTALYWYRQSLGQGLEFLIYFQGNSAPDKSGLPSDRFSAERTGGSVSTLTIQRTQQEDSAVYLCASSLNQARKNIQYFGAGTRLSVL.

In its sample, this clonotype was seen many times. The J gene is TRBJ2-7, the V gene TRBV6-2 or TRBV6-3; either TRBD1 or TRBD2 may supply D (5 bases each). Trimming shortened V by 4 bases and J by 7 bases, and 17 bases separated the two germline ends. The CDR3 has 14 amino acids. CDR1 is MNHEY, CDR2 SVGEGT, per germline. DNA of the CDR3: TGTGCCAGCAGTTTCTTCCGGGACGAATTTGAGCAGTACTTC. Its protein is CASSFFRDEFEQYF.

The DNA for the CDR3 is TGCAGTGCTAGAGAGATTAGCGGGGCTCAGAGCCAGTACTTC. Translating gives CSAREISGAQSQYF. This chain connects TRBV20-1 to TRBJ2-5; TRBD2 matches at 8 bases. CDR1 is DFQATT, CDR2 SNEGSKA, per germline (reference sequence). The CDR3 length is 14 residues. V lost 0 bases to trimming and J lost 10 bases; unmatched junction nucleotides: 10.

Only a few counts were recorded for this clonotype. V is TRBV15 and J is TRBJ2-1; D call uncertain. This CDR3 is built from 14 residues. The germline V and J ends were trimmed by 1 base and 6 bases, with 10 bases remaining between them. Germline values: CDR1 LNHNV, CDR2 YYDKDF (reference sequence). Written as DNA, the CDR3 is TGTGCCACCAGCAGAGTCATCCCGCTCAATGAGCAGTTCTTC. It is translated as CATSRVIPLNEQFF.

This clonotype was seen a handful of times. V and J are TRBV10-3 and TRBJ2-7; 7 nucleotides align to TRBD1. Trimming cost V 10 bases and J 3 bases; bases outside gene matches: 3. Germline values: CDR1 ENHRY, CDR2 SYGVKD. This CDR3 has 11 amino acids. CDR3 sequence: CATQGSYEQYF. The CDR3 DNA reads TGTGCCACACAGGGGAGCTACGAGCAGTACTTC.

This clonotype was observed a handful of times. The V gene is TRBV21-1, the J gene TRBJ2-3; the D call TRBD2 from the table was never checked on the DNA. TRBV21-1 is flagged as a pseudogene. The CDR3 extends over 18 amino acids. The CDR3 loop is CASSTLAGNSVSTDTQYF. The CDR3 DNA sequence: TGTGCCAGCAGCACTTTAGCGGGAAATAGCGTAAGCACAGATACGCAGTATTTT.

The V call is TRBV29-1, the J call TRBJ1-1; D not resolved. Trimming pared 6 bases from V and 11 bases from J, leaving 19 bases between. CDR3 length: 12 residues. Germline V gene data show CDR1 as SQVTM and CDR2 as ANQGSEA. CDR3 sequence reads: CSVWRDTVSAFF. The CDR3 coding sequence is TGCAGCGTCTGGCGCGACACCGTTAGTGCTTTCTTT. The complete variable domain, with remaining parts taken from reference TRBV29-1 and TRBJ1-1, reads SAVISQKPSRDICQRGTSLTIQCQVDSQVTMMFWYRQQPGQSLTLIATANQGSEATYESGFVIDKFPISRPNLTFSTLTVSNMSPEDSSIYLCSVWRDTVSAFFGQGTRLTVV.

At least ten counts were recorded for this clonotype. This rearrangement joins TRBV6-5 to TRBJ2-4; TRBD2 matches 8 bases. The CDR3 has 14 residues. Per the germline V gene, CDR1 is MNHEY and CDR2 is SVGAGI. Trimming took 2 bases from V and 6 from J; bases not matched to a gene: 3. CDR3 protein: CASSYGTSGNIQYF. CDR3 in DNA: TGTGCCAGCAGTTACGGTACTAGCGGAAACATTCAGTACTTC.

This clonotype was detected only a few times. This chain links TRBV15 with TRBJ1-5; D gene unclear. Trimming shortened V by 1 base and J by 7 bases, and 11 bases separated the two germline ends. The CDR3 contains 14 residues. CDR1 and CDR2 (germline): LNHNV, YYDKDF (reference sequence). CDR3 DNA: TGTGCCACCAGCAGAGCGATCGAAGGCCAGCCCCAGCATTTT. Residues: CATSRAIEGQPQHF. Filled out from reference TRBV15 and TRBJ1-5, the complete variable domain reads DAMVIQNPRYQVTQFGKPVTLSCSQTLNHNVMYWYQQKSSQAPKLLFHYYDKDFNNEADTPDNFQSRRPNTSFCFLDIRSPGLGDTAMYLCATSRAIEGQPQHFGDGTRLSIL.